This is a list of T cell receptor beta chains from one sample in a study of cytomegalovirus exposure and HLA in healthy donors. This table comes from immunoSEQ multiplex PCR, and its TCRdb copy is limited to in-frame clones, with some not included. The profile shows under 200,000 clones, more than 60% of them singletons. Sequenced input: PBMCs. These TCRs come from a female donor in good health and CMV-seronegative. The CDR3 runs from the conserved cysteine through the conserved F or W. D genes are given only for firm matches. Clone size is stated in some rows and not others, as once, few, many or a class when expanded.

d_call: .
clone_size: .
v_call: TRBV9
cdr3_length: 15
j_call: TRBJ2-1
cdr3_aa: CASSERGGLNNEQFF
cdr3_nt: TGTGCCAGCAGCGAGAGGGGGGGCCTCAACAATGAGCAGTTCTTC

d_call: TRBD2
clone_size: .
v_call: TRBV28
cdr3_length: 14
j_call: TRBJ2-1
cdr3_aa: CASTLAGAYNEQFF
cdr3_nt: TGTGCCAGCACCCTAGCGGGTGCCTACAATGAGCAGTTCTTC

d_call: .
clone_size: .
v_call: TRBV30
cdr3_length: 15
j_call: TRBJ2-6
cdr3_aa: CAWSPVRAGANVLTF
cdr3_nt: TGTGCCTGGAGTCCCGTCCGAGCTGGGGCCAACGTCCTGACTTTC

d_call: TRBD1
clone_size: .
v_call: TRBV9
cdr3_length: 17
j_call: TRBJ2-1
cdr3_aa: CASSPTRGPPSYNEQFF
cdr3_nt: TGTGCCAGCAGCCCGACGAGGGGGCCCCCCTCCTACAATGAGCAGTTCTTC

d_call: .
clone_size: .
v_call: TRBV27
cdr3_length: 15
j_call: TRBJ1-6
cdr3_aa: CASSPHRDTASPLHF
cdr3_nt: TGTGCCAGCAGTCCACACCGGGACACCGCTTCACCCCTCCACTTT

d_call: TRBD1
clone_size: .
v_call: TRBV2
cdr3_length: 14
j_call: TRBJ1-1
cdr3_aa: CASSVQGAWTEAFF
cdr3_nt: TGTGCCAGCAGCGTTCAGGGGGCTTGGACTGAAGCTTTCTTT

d_call: .
clone_size: .
v_call: TRBV29-1
cdr3_length: 11
j_call: TRBJ2-1
cdr3_aa: CSATGNNEQFF
cdr3_nt: TGCAGCGCAACAGGGAATAATGAGCAGTTCTTC

d_call: TRBD1
clone_size: .
v_call: TRBV30
cdr3_length: 14
j_call: TRBJ1-2
cdr3_aa: CAWSVLAGGYGYTF
cdr3_nt: TGTGCCTGGAGTGTACTGGCAGGGGGATATGGCTACACCTTC

d_call: .
clone_size: .
v_call: TRBV19
cdr3_length: 14
j_call: TRBJ1-1
cdr3_aa: CASRVQGAGTEAFF
cdr3_nt: TGTGCCAGTAGGGTGCAGGGTGCTGGGACTGAAGCTTTCTTT

d_call: .
clone_size: .
v_call: TRBV5-5
cdr3_length: 17
j_call: TRBJ1-5
cdr3_aa: CASSLGQATGGNQPQHF
cdr3_nt: TGTGCCAGCAGCTTGGGTCAGGCTACCGGCGGCAATCAGCCCCAGCATTTT

d_call: .
clone_size: .
v_call: TRBV28
cdr3_length: 16
j_call: TRBJ1-3
cdr3_aa: CASSYPVAGSGNTIYF
cdr3_nt: TGTGCCAGCAGTTACCCAGTGGCGGGCTCTGGAAACACCATATATTTT

d_call: .
clone_size: .
v_call: TRBV28
cdr3_length: 14
j_call: TRBJ2-5
cdr3_aa: CASSLGPGQETQYF
cdr3_nt: TGTGCCAGCAGTTTGGGTCCAGGGCAAGAGACCCAGTACTTC

d_call: TRBD1
clone_size: .
v_call: TRBV19
cdr3_length: 15
j_call: TRBJ1-4
cdr3_aa: CASSAEQGANEKLFF
cdr3_nt: TGTGCCAGTAGTGCGGAACAGGGGGCTAATGAAAAACTGTTTTTT

d_call: TRBD2
clone_size: once
v_call: TRBV2
cdr3_length: 19
j_call: TRBJ2-5
cdr3_aa: CASCAWLAGDGSSRETQYF
cdr3_nt: TGTGCCAGCTGTGCTTGGTTAGCGGGAGATGGAAGTTCCCGAGAGACCCAGTACTTC

d_call: TRBD1
clone_size: .
v_call: TRBV28
cdr3_length: 16
j_call: TRBJ1-5
cdr3_aa: CASSLSNRGANQPQHF
cdr3_nt: TGTGCCAGCAGTTTATCTAACAGGGGAGCGAATCAGCCCCAGCATTTT

d_call: TRBD1
clone_size: .
v_call: TRBV28
cdr3_length: 16
j_call: TRBJ1-4
cdr3_aa: CASSLWIGGTNEKLFF
cdr3_nt: TGTGCCAGCAGTTTATGGATAGGGGGCACTAATGAAAAACTGTTTTTT

d_call: TRBD2
clone_size: .
v_call: TRBV28
cdr3_length: 17
j_call: TRBJ2-3
cdr3_aa: CASSSGLAGVQTDTQYF
cdr3_nt: TGTGCCAGCAGTAGCGGACTAGCGGGAGTCCAGACAGATACGCAGTATTTT

d_call: .
clone_size: .
v_call: TRBV18
cdr3_length: 16
j_call: TRBJ1-5
cdr3_aa: CASSEGTGTTNQPQHF
cdr3_nt: TGTGCCAGCTCCGAAGGAACCGGGACAACAAATCAGCCCCAGCATTTT

d_call: TRBD2
clone_size: few
v_call: TRBV5-1
cdr3_length: 15
j_call: TRBJ2-1
cdr3_aa: CASSPVAGDYNEQFF
cdr3_nt: TGCGCCAGCAGCCCCGTAGCGGGAGATTACAATGAGCAGTTCTTC

d_call: .
clone_size: once
v_call: TRBV28
cdr3_length: 12
j_call: TRBJ1-2
cdr3_aa: CASSPRSYGYTF
cdr3_nt: TGTGCCAGCAGTCCTCGGTCCTATGGCTACACCTTC

d_call: .
clone_size: .
v_call: TRBV7-6
cdr3_length: 17
j_call: TRBJ1-2
cdr3_aa: CASSLAHSGLRDYGYTF
cdr3_nt: TGTGCCAGCAGCTTAGCGCACTCGGGACTACGGGACTATGGCTACACCTTC

d_call: TRBD2
clone_size: .
v_call: TRBV6-4
cdr3_length: 14
j_call: TRBJ2-3
cdr3_aa: CASSAIAGVDTQYF
cdr3_nt: TGTGCCAGCAGTGCAATAGCGGGGGTGGATACGCAGTATTTT

d_call: .
clone_size: .
v_call: TRBV27
cdr3_length: 13
j_call: TRBJ1-5
cdr3_aa: CASRVGENQPQHF
cdr3_nt: TGTGCCAGCAGGGTCGGGGAGAATCAGCCCCAGCATTTT

d_call: .
clone_size: .
v_call: TRBV6-5
cdr3_length: 12
j_call: TRBJ2-7
cdr3_aa: CASSQQPYEQYF
cdr3_nt: TGTGCCAGCAGCCAACAACCCTACGAGCAGTACTTC

d_call: .
clone_size: .
v_call: TRBV7-6
cdr3_length: 13
j_call: TRBJ2-3
cdr3_aa: CASSSQEADTQYF
cdr3_nt: TGTGCCAGCAGCTCCCAGGAGGCAGATACGCAGTATTTT

d_call: .
clone_size: .
v_call: TRBV9
cdr3_length: 14
j_call: TRBJ1-2
cdr3_aa: CASSGGGGFYGYTF
cdr3_nt: TGTGCCAGCAGCGGTGGGGGGGGCTTCTATGGCTACACCTTC

d_call: TRBD1
clone_size: .
v_call: TRBV18
cdr3_length: 15
j_call: TRBJ1-1
cdr3_aa: CASSPRDRGETEAFF
cdr3_nt: TGTGCCAGCTCACCACGCGACAGGGGAGAAACTGAAGCTTTCTTT

d_call: .
clone_size: .
v_call: TRBV27
cdr3_length: 13
j_call: TRBJ2-7
cdr3_aa: CASSPTQGYEQYF
cdr3_nt: TGTGCCAGCAGTCCGACTCAGGGATACGAGCAGTACTTC

d_call: .
clone_size: .
v_call: TRBV4-1
cdr3_length: 13
j_call: TRBJ1-1
cdr3_aa: CASSQDLGGLAFF
cdr3_nt: TGCGCCAGCAGCCAAGATCTTGGGGGGTTAGCTTTCTTT

d_call: .
clone_size: .
v_call: TRBV2
cdr3_length: 12
j_call: TRBJ2-5
cdr3_aa: CAARRVRETQYF
cdr3_nt: TGTGCCGCCCGCCGCGTGAGAGAGACCCAGTACTTC

d_call: TRBD1
clone_size: once
v_call: TRBV7-2
cdr3_length: 15
j_call: TRBJ1-5
cdr3_aa: CASSEKQGHGQPQHF
cdr3_nt: TGTGCCAGCAGCGAAAAACAGGGGCACGGTCAGCCCCAGCATTTT

d_call: TRBD2
clone_size: .
v_call: TRBV5-4
cdr3_length: 14
j_call: TRBJ2-7
cdr3_aa: CASSSGVAGDEQYF
cdr3_nt: TGTGCCAGCAGCTCCGGAGTAGCGGGGGACGAGCAGTACTTC

d_call: TRBD1
clone_size: .
v_call: TRBV6-6
cdr3_length: 13
j_call: TRBJ1-1
cdr3_aa: CASSHQGESEAFF
cdr3_nt: TGTGCCAGCAGTCATCAGGGGGAGAGTGAAGCTTTCTTT

d_call: TRBD1
clone_size: .
v_call: TRBV28
cdr3_length: 18
j_call: TRBJ2-6
cdr3_aa: CASSLDRAGFAGANVLTF
cdr3_nt: TGTGCCAGCAGTTTGGACAGGGCGGGTTTCGCTGGGGCCAACGTCCTGACTTTC

d_call: TRBD1
clone_size: .
v_call: TRBV5-8
cdr3_length: 17
j_call: TRBJ2-4
cdr3_aa: CASSLAQGLRAKNIQYF
cdr3_nt: TGTGCCAGCAGCTTGGCACAGGGGTTAAGGGCCAAAAACATTCAGTACTTC

d_call: TRBD2
clone_size: .
v_call: TRBV5-1
cdr3_length: 15
j_call: TRBJ2-5
cdr3_aa: CASSLELAGQETQYF
cdr3_nt: TGCGCCAGCAGCTTGGAACTAGCGGGGCAAGAGACCCAGTACTTC

d_call: .
clone_size: .
v_call: TRBV18
cdr3_length: 13
j_call: TRBJ1-4
cdr3_aa: CASSGGGHEKLFF
cdr3_nt: TGTGCCAGCTCGGGAGGGGGACACGAAAAACTGTTTTTT

d_call: .
clone_size: .
v_call: TRBV9
cdr3_length: 15
j_call: TRBJ2-3
cdr3_aa: CASSVSLYYTDTQYF
cdr3_nt: TGTGCCAGCAGCGTATCCCTTTATTACACAGATACGCAGTATTTT

d_call: TRBD1
clone_size: few
v_call: TRBV9
cdr3_length: 13
j_call: TRBJ2-7
cdr3_aa: CASSVDRGNEQYF
cdr3_nt: TGTGCCAGCAGCGTAGACAGGGGGAACGAGCAGTACTTC

d_call: TRBD2
clone_size: .
v_call: TRBV11-2
cdr3_length: 16
j_call: TRBJ2-2
cdr3_aa: CASSSRTSGRNGELFF
cdr3_nt: TGTGCCAGCAGCTCACGGACTAGCGGGAGGAACGGGGAGCTGTTTTTT

d_call: .
clone_size: .
v_call: TRBV28
cdr3_length: 12
j_call: TRBJ1-4
cdr3_aa: CASEESNEKLFF
cdr3_nt: TGTGCCAGCGAGGAGTCTAATGAAAAACTGTTTTTT

d_call: TRBD1
clone_size: .
v_call: TRBV27
cdr3_length: 15
j_call: TRBJ1-1
cdr3_aa: CASSPRDRGETEAFF
cdr3_nt: TGTGCCAGCAGTCCTCGGGACAGGGGAGAAACTGAAGCTTTCTTT

d_call: TRBD2
clone_size: .
v_call: TRBV14
cdr3_length: 16
j_call: TRBJ2-1
cdr3_aa: CASSQPGLAGYNEQFF
cdr3_nt: TGTGCCAGCAGCCAACCGGGACTAGCGGGGTACAATGAGCAGTTCTTC

d_call: TRBD1
clone_size: .
v_call: TRBV18
cdr3_length: 16
j_call: TRBJ1-6
cdr3_aa: CASSREETGVGSPLHF
cdr3_nt: TGTGCCAGCTCACGCGAAGAGACAGGGGTCGGATCACCCCTCCACTTT

d_call: .
clone_size: .
v_call: TRBV27
cdr3_length: 12
j_call: TRBJ1-2
cdr3_aa: CASSLPGAGYTF
cdr3_nt: TGTGCCAGCAGTTTACCAGGGGCGGGCTACACCTTC

d_call: TRBD2
clone_size: .
v_call: TRBV7-2
cdr3_length: 16
j_call: TRBJ2-7
cdr3_aa: CASSSLGLDLFDEQYF
cdr3_nt: TGTGCCAGCAGCTCCCTGGGACTAGACCTGTTTGACGAGCAGTACTTC